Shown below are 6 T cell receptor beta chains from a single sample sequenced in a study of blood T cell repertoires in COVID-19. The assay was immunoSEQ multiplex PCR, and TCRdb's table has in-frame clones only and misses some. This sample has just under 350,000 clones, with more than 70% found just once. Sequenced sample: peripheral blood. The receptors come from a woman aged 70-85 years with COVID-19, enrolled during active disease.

In DNA form, the CDR3 reads TGTGCCAGCAGTTACAGACAGTCAAACACTGAAGCTTTCTTT. It codes for CASSYRQSNTEAFF. V is TRBV6-2 or TRBV6-3 and J is TRBJ1-1; perhaps TRBD1 as D (5 bases). The V end was cut by 2 bases, the J end by 2 bases, with 9 bases between. This CDR3 region has 14 residues. Germline loops: CDR1 MNHEY, CDR2 SVGEGT.

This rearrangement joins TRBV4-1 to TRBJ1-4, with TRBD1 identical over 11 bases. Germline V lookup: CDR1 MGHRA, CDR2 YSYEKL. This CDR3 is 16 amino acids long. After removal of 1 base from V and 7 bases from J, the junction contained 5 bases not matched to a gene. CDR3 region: CASSQGPGQGGEKLFF. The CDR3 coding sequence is TGCGCCAGCAGCCAAGGGCCGGGACAGGGGGGTGAAAAACTGTTTTTT.

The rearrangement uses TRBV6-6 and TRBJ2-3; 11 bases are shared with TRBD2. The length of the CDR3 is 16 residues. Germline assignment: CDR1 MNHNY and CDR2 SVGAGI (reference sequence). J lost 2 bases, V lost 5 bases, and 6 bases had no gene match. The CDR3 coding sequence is TGTGCCAGCAGTGGGCCGACTAGCGGGGCCACAGATACGCAGTATTTT. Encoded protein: CASSGPTSGATDTQYF.

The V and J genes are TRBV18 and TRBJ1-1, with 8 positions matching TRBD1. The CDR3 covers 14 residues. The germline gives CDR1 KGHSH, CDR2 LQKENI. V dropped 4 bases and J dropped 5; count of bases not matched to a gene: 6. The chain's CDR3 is CASSLGDRGTEAFF. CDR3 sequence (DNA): TGTGCCAGCTCACTGGGCGACAGGGGTACTGAAGCTTTCTTT.

The CDR3 loop reads CASSQRGLDHYGYTF. For the CDR3, the DNA is TGTGCCAGCAGCCAAAGGGGGCTGGACCACTATGGCTACACCTTC. V and J are TRBV14 and TRBJ1-2, with 7 bases matching TRBD1. V trimming: 2 bases; J trimming: 3 bases; junction bases outside the gene matches: 6. CDR1 is SGHDN and CDR2 is FVKESK in the germline V gene. The CDR3 spans 15 residues.

The DNA of the CDR3 is TGTGCCAGCAGCTTAAATGACTGGGTGACTCTCCAAGCCAATGAGCAGTTCTTC. It translates to CASSLNDWVTLQANEQFF. The gene calls are TRBV7-2 and TRBJ2-1, with D uncertain. Germline CDR1 SGHTA, CDR2 FQGNSA. This CDR3 is built from 18 residues. Deletions cut 2 bases from V and 6 bases from J, with 23 bases between.